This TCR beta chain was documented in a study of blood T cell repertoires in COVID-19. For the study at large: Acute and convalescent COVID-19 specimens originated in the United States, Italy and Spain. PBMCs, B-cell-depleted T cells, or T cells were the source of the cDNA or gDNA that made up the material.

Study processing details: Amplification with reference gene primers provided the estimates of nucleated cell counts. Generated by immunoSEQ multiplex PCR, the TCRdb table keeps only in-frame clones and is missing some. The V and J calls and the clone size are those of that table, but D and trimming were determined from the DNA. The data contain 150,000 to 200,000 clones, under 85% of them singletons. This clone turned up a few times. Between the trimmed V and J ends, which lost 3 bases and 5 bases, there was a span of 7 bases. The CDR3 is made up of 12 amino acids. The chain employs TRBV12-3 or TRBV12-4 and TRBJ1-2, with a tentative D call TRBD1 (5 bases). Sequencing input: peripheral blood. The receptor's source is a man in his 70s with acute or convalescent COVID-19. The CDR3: CASSFQGYGYTF. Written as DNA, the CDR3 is TGTGCCAGCAGTTTCCAGGGATATGGCTACACCTTC.